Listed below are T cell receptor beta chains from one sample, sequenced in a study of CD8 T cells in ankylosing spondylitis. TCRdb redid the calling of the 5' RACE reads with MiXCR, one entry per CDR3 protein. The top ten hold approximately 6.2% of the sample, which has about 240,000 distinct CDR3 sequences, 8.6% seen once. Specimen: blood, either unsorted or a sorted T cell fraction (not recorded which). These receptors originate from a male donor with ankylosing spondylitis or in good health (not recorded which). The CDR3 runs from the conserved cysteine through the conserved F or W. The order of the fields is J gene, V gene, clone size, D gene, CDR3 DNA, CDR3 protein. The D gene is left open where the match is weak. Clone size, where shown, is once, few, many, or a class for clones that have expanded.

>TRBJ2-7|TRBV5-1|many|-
TGCGCCAGCAGCTTCTCTGGGTCTATGAACGAGCAGTACTTC
CASSFSGSMNEQYF
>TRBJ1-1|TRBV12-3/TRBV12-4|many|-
TGTGCCAGCAGTTTAGGACTGTACACTGAAGCTTTCTTT
CASSLGLYTEAFF
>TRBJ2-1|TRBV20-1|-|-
TGCAGTGCGCCTACAGTACGGGACGGATACAATGAGCAGTTCTTC
CSAPTVRDGYNEQFF
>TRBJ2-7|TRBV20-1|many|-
TGCAGTGCAAACCGGGACTACGAGCAGTACTTC
CSANRDYEQYF
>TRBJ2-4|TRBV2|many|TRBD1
TGTGCCAGCAGTGTCACCGGAGCGACAGGGGCCGAGAACATTCAGTACTTC
CASSVTGATGAENIQYF
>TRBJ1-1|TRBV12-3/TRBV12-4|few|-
TGTGCCAGCAGCCCAGGACCGGGCTACACTGAAGCTTTCTTT
CASSPGPGYTEAFF
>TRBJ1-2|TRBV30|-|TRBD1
TGTGCCTGGAGTGTTGTTTTGAGACAGGGGGCCGGCTACACCTTC
CAWSVVLRQGAGYTF
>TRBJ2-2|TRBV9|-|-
TGTGCCAGCTCGCTAAGTAATGGAAACACCGGGGAGCTGTTTTTT
CASSLSNGNTGELFF
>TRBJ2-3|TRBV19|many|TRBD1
TGTGCCAGTAGCCCCCGGACAGGGGCGGTAGATACGCAGTATTTT
CASSPRTGAVDTQYF
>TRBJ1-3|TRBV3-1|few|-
TGTGCCAGCAGCCATAAAGGGAGAAACACCATATATTTT
CASSHKGRNTIYF
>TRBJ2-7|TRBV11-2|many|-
TGTGCCAGCAGCTTTCTAGGGGTGGACGAGCAGTACTTC
CASSFLGVDEQYF
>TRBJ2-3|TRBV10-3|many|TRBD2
TGTGCCATAGGCGCGAGCGGGAGTGAATCGCAGTATTTT
CAIGASGSESQYF
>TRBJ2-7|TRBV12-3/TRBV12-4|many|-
TGTGCCAGCTCCAAGGGGGGAAGATCCTACGAGCAGTACTTC
CASSKGGRSYEQYF
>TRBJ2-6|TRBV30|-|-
TGTGCCTGGGAGGATGGGGCCAACGTCCTGACTTTC
CAWEDGANVLTF
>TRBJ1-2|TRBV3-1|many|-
TGTGCCAGCAGCCAATTCTCGATCTACACCTTC
CASSQFSIYTF
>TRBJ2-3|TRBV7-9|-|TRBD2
TGTGCCAGCAGCTCGGGACGGGGGGCAGATACGCAGTATTTT
CASSSGRGADTQYF
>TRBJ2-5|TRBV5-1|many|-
TGCGCCAGCAGCTTGACTAGCTCAGAGACCCAGTACTTC
CASSLTSSETQYF
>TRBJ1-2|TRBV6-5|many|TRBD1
TGTGCCAGCAGTTACTCCGGGACAGGGGGGCACTATGGCTACACCTTC
CASSYSGTGGHYGYTF
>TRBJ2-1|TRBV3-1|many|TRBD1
TGTGCCAGCAGCCCTTTTCGACAGGGGGGGAATGAGCAGTTCTTC
CASSPFRQGGNEQFF
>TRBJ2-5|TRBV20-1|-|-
TGCAGTGCCCCAGGCCAGGGTTTCCAAGAGACCCAGTACTTC
CSAPGQGFQETQYF
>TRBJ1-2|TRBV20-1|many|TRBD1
TGCAGTGCTAGAGCATTAGAACCGGGACAGGGAAATGGCTACACCTTC
CSARALEPGQGNGYTF
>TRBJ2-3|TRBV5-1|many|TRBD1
TGCGCCAGCAGCCTGGGACAGCCCACAGATACGCAGTATTTT
CASSLGQPTDTQYF
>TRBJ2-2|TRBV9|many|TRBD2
TGTGCCAGCAGCGTACTGGCGGGAGTGCCGACCGGGGAGCTGTTTTTT
CASSVLAGVPTGELFF
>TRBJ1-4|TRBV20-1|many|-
TGCAGTGCTAGCGATGGGAGGTCCGCTAATGAAAAACTGTTTTTT
CSASDGRSANEKLFF
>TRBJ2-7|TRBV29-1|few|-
TGCAGCGTCATCTCGGGGGAGCGGTACGAGCAGTACTTC
CSVISGERYEQYF
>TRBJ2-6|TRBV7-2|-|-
TGTGCCAGCAGCCCCAGGGCTTCTGGGGCCAACGTCCTGACTTTC
CASSPRASGANVLTF
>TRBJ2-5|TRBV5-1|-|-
TGCGCCAGCAGCCTGGGGACTCTCCGGGAGACCCAGTACTTC
CASSLGTLRETQYF
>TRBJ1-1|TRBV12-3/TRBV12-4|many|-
TGTGCCAGCAGTTCGGGACGGTTGAACACTGAAGCTTTCTTT
CASSSGRLNTEAFF